This T cell receptor beta chain was profiled in a study of blood T cell repertoires in COVID-19 (dated by TCRdb to about 2020). Describing the broader study: Samples from collaborators originated in the United States, Italy and Spain and spanned both the acute and convalescent phases of COVID-19. The prospective study material was composed of cDNA or gDNA derived from T cells, B-cell-depleted T cells, or PBMCs. Samples came from the ongoing ImmuneRACE study (first 160 participants) plus 1,254 subjects from 6 global collaborators. Nearly every sample came with metadata listing a de-identified subject ID, COVID-19 status, age in years and sex. Where available, HLA class I and class II types were obtained from metadata supplied by the sample provider rather than from assay-based typing. The repertoires were released in a freely available public database intended as a resource for research on the immune response to SARS-CoV-2. The dataset comprised deeply sampled blood TCRbeta repertoires from subjects exposed to, actively infected with, or recovered from COVID-19. Here is what the overall study found, with its caveats: The amount of clinical and demographic metadata varied by source and participant and was provided uncurated.

The immunoSEQ Assay, a bias-controlled multiplex PCR, was used to amplify TCRbeta CDR3 regions from genomic DNA. For the original study's pipeline: Nucleated cell counts per sample were estimated from amplification of reference gene primers within the assay. Sequence reads were collapsed and filtered to measure the absolute abundance of every unique TCRbeta CDR3 rearrangement. Productive Simpson clonality was computed per sample as the square root of Simpson's diversity index over productive rearrangements. TCRdb mirrors the immuneACCESS table, restricted to in-frame sequences. Some clones are absent from its copies; in checked studies, under half trace to an unresolved V gene, and the reason for the others is unknown. V and J calls plus clone size are reproduced from that table; the DNA served to infer D and trimming. The sample table lists about 70,000 clones, roughly nine tenths of them with a count of one. The ten largest clones represent 15% to 20% of the sample.

CDR1 and CDR2 are drawn from the germline V gene: SGHRS, YFSETQ. At the junction V is shortened by 0 bases and J by 5 bases; bases outside the gene matches: 5. Its CDR3 holds 14 amino acids, cysteine through phenylalanine. Only the CDR3 DNA stays, 42 bases, in frame from base 1. Collaborating institutions collected whole blood in K2EDTA tubes following their own protocols. For TCRbeta analysis, collaborators shipped samples as frozen whole blood, isolated PBMCs, or DNA extracted from either of those sample types. This clone was counted a single time. What antigen it recognizes has not been identified. No much larger clone exists at a distance of one base, and base qualities are not known.

The chain links TRBV5-1 with TRBJ2-7, with 7 bases aligning to TRBD1. The TCR comes from an elderly woman with acute or convalescent COVID-19. The source material was peripheral blood. The CDR3: CASSLGQGINEQYF. The bases are TGCGCCAGCAGCTTGGGACAGGGCATCAACGAGCAGTACTTC.